These 18 T cell receptor beta chains were all obtained from the same sample, sequenced in a study of T-cell memory formation after mild COVID-19. TCRdb re-called the 5' RACE reads with MiXCR, one entry per CDR3 protein. The table has 400,000 or so distinct CDR3 sequences, 20% seen once. Sequencing used PBMCs or a T cell subset sorted from them (not recorded which). The source of these receptors is an adult woman who had mild COVID-19 (a few samples of this study predate the infection). Cell type and time point are not known.

The chain employs TRBV7-9 and TRBJ2-1; D could derive from TRBD1 or TRBD2 (6 bases each). This CDR3 has 17 residues. Germline CDR1 reads SEHNR; CDR2 reads FQNEAQ (reference sequence). V was pared by 5 bases and J by 5 bases, with 22 bases between. The CDR3 DNA sequence: TGTGCCAGCAGCCCCGGGGTAGGGGGGCCGTCTAACAATGAGCAGTTCTTC. Translated, it gives CASSPGVGGPSNNEQFF.

This clonotype has only a few counts. The DNA of the CDR3 is TGTGCCAGCAGTACACCGGGACAGGGAAATGAAGGCACAGATACGCAGTATTTT. It is translated as CASSTPGQGNEGTDTQYF. J is TRBJ2-3 and V is TRBV2; TRBD1 agrees at 9 bases. With V trimmed by 5 bases and J by 1 base, 13 bases remained unmatched. CDR1 is SNHLY and CDR2 is FYNNEI in the germline V gene. The CDR3 runs to 18 residues.

The chain recombines TRBV18 with TRBJ2-2; the D gene could be TRBD1 or TRBD2 (5 bases each). CDR3 length: 16 residues. Germline V gene sequence: CDR1 KGHSH, CDR2 LQKENI. With 5 bases removed from V and 1 base from J, the gap between germline ends came to 14 bases. The CDR3 loop is CASSNLRDGNTGELFF. CDR3 nucleotides: TGTGCCAGCTCAAACCTCCGGGACGGGAACACCGGGGAGCTGTTTTTT. The full variable domain, in which reference TRBV18 and TRBJ2-2 provide the parts outside the CDR3, is NAGVMQNPRHLVRRRGQEARLRCSPMKGHSHVYWYRQLPEEGLKFMVYLQKENIIDESGMPKERFSAEFPKEGPSILRIQQVVRGDSAAYFCASSNLRDGNTGELFFGEGSRLTVL.

This clonotype was detected only a few times. CDR3 in amino acids: CASTRDGYTEAFF. CDR3 DNA sequence: TGCGCCAGCACGAGGGACGGTTACACTGAAGCTTTCTTT. The chain uses TRBV5-1 and TRBJ1-1; tentative D call: TRBD1 (5 bases). This CDR3 is built from 13 residues. Between the trimmed V and J ends, which lost 6 bases and 3 bases, there was a span of 12 bases. Germline V gene data show CDR1 as SGHRS and CDR2 as YFSETQ.

This clonotype was found a few times. This CDR3 is CSAREAGVHYEQYF. CDR3 DNA sequence: TGCAGTGCTAGAGAGGCGGGAGTGCATTACGAGCAGTACTTC. The V gene is TRBV20-1, the J gene TRBJ2-7; TRBD2 matches at 7 bases. Unmatched junction bases numbered 6, after V lost 0 bases and J lost 4 bases. The germline gives CDR1 DFQATT, CDR2 SNEGSKA (reference sequence). CDR3 length: 14 residues.

The sample holds a few counts of this clonotype. J is TRBJ1-1 and V is TRBV29-1; the D gene is possibly TRBD1 (5 bases). Trimming stripped 6 bases from V and 5 bases from J, with 10 bases between. The CDR3 loop spans 11 amino acids. Germline CDR1 is SQVTM and CDR2 is ANQGSEA. The CDR3 sequence: CSVAGMTEAFF. The CDR3 DNA reads TGCAGCGTGGCAGGGATGACTGAAGCTTTCTTT.

This clonotype was counted ten times or more. This chain joins TRBV11-2 and TRBJ2-3, with 8 nucleotides matching TRBD2. Looked up from germline, CDR1 is SGHAT and CDR2 is FQNNGV. The CDR3 covers 17 residues. Trimming removed 4 bases from V and 5 bases from J; junction bases left unmatched: 14. This CDR3 is CASSSLGLGTRGDTQYF. CDR3 coding DNA: TGTGCCAGCAGCTCGCTCGGTTTGGGGACTAGGGGAGATACGCAGTATTTT.

V usage is TRBV20-1 and J usage is TRBJ2-1, with 11 bases identical to TRBD2. This CDR3 spans 16 amino acids. Trimming cost V 0 bases and J 5 bases; bases outside gene matches: 6. Germline assignment: CDR1 DFQATT and CDR2 SNEGSKA (reference sequence). CDR3: CSARELAGAGDNEQFF. The DNA for the CDR3 is TGCAGTGCTAGAGAACTAGCGGGGGCCGGGGACAATGAGCAGTTCTTC.

V usage is TRBV5-1 and J usage is TRBJ2-3; D call uncertain. Germline CDR1 SGHRS, CDR2 YFSETQ. V gave up 3 bases and J gave up 0 bases, with 8 bases separating them. This CDR3 has 14 amino acids. The CDR3 nucleotides are TGCGCCAGCAGCTCCCCGCAGAGCACAGATACGCAGTATTTT. Its protein product is CASSSPQSTDTQYF.

The chain couples TRBV24-1 to TRBJ2-5; no clear D. The CDR3 loop spans 13 amino acids. V was cut by 1 base and J by 7 bases, with 9 bases left in between. The germline CDR1 and CDR2 sequences are KGHDR and SFDVKD. In DNA form, the CDR3 reads TGTGCCACCAGTGATTTACCTGGAACGACCCAGTACTTC. It specifies CATSDLPGTTQYF.

This clonotype was seen more than once but under ten times. The rearrangement uses TRBV4-1 and TRBJ2-7; D perhaps matches TRBD1 (6 bases). V was shortened by 1 base and J by 5 bases, with 12 bases between the two germline ends. The CDR3 length is 14 residues. Germline lookup yields CDR1 MGHRA and CDR2 YSYEKL. CDR3 coding DNA: TGCGCCAGCAGCCAAGGGGACACCATCAACGAGCAGTACTTC. Protein sequence: CASSQGDTINEQYF.

The chain joins TRBV4-2 to TRBJ1-5, with 8 bases fitting TRBD1. The CDR3 covers 15 residues. Germline loops: CDR1 LGHNA, CDR2 YNFKEQ. The J segment lost 4 bases and the V segment lost 2 bases, leaving 4 bases of the junction unmatched. The CDR3 reads CASSQRQGSNQPQHF. CDR3 in DNA: TGTGCCAGCAGCCAAAGACAGGGGTCAAATCAGCCCCAGCATTTT.

This clonotype occurred a few times. The chain employs TRBV7-6 and TRBJ2-2; 7 nucleotides match TRBD2. CDR3 length: 12 amino acids. Germline V CDR1 and CDR2: SGHVS, FNYEAQ. V lost 11 bases, J lost 7 bases, and 7 bases stayed unmatched. This chain's CDR3 is CAGRTSFGELFF. Written as DNA, the CDR3 is TGTGCCGGACGGACTAGTTTCGGGGAGCTGTTTTTT. The whole variable domain, remainder taken from reference TRBV7-6 and TRBJ2-2, is GAGVSQSPRYKVTKRGQDVALRCDPISGHVSLYWYRQALGQGPEFLTYFNYEAQQDKSGLPNDRFSAERPEGSISTLTIQRTEQRDSAMYRCAGRTSFGELFFGEGSRLTVL.

The chain recombines TRBV25-1 with TRBJ2-7, with 7 bases matching TRBD2. Germline V gene sequence: CDR1 MGHDK, CDR2 SYGVNS. The CDR3 has 15 residues. V shed 4 bases and J 2 bases; nucleotides not matched to a gene: 8. In nucleotides, the CDR3 is TGTGCCAGCAGTGGAGAGCGGGACGGTACCTACGAGCAGTACTTC. Translating it yields CASSGERDGTYEQYF.

In this sample, this clonotype turned up a few times. The chain couples TRBV4-1 to TRBJ2-1; D may match TRBD1 or TRBD2 (6 bases each). Trimming removed 6 bases from V and 4 bases from J, with 16 bases in between. Germline assignment: CDR1 MGHRA and CDR2 YSYEKL. The CDR3 is 15 amino acids. The CDR3 coding sequence is TGCGCCAGCAGGACCGTACGGGGGCTATACAATGAGCAGTTCTTC. It codes for CASRTVRGLYNEQFF.

In this sample, this clonotype turned up many times. The chain combines TRBV12-3 or TRBV12-4 with TRBJ2-5; D may correspond to TRBD1 or TRBD2 (6 bases each). Trimming stripped 3 bases from V and 4 bases from J, with 9 bases between. The CDR3 is 13 amino acids. CDR3 sequence reads: CASSFGGGETQYF. The CDR3 nucleotides are TGTGCCAGCAGTTTCGGAGGGGGAGAGACCCAGTACTTC.

The V call is TRBV7-6, the J call TRBJ2-3, with D tentatively TRBD1 or TRBD2 (6 bases each). Trimming pared 1 base from V and 5 bases from J, leaving 16 bases between. The CDR3 sequence is 16 residues long. From germline, CDR1 is SGHVS and CDR2 FNYEAQ. CDR3 sequence reads: CASSLEGGRGGDTQYF. CDR3 bases: TGTGCCAGCAGCTTAGAGGGGGGACGGGGCGGAGATACGCAGTATTTT.

The chain joins TRBV3-1 to TRBJ2-2; 8 bases are shared with TRBD2. V dropped 7 bases and J dropped 5; count of bases not matched to a gene: 9. The CDR3 has 15 residues. Germline lookup yields CDR1 LGHDT and CDR2 YNNKEL (reference sequence). CDR3 nucleotides: TGTGCCAGCACCCCGCGTCCGGGAGGGACCGGGGAGCTGTTTTTT. This codes for CASTPRPGGTGELFF.